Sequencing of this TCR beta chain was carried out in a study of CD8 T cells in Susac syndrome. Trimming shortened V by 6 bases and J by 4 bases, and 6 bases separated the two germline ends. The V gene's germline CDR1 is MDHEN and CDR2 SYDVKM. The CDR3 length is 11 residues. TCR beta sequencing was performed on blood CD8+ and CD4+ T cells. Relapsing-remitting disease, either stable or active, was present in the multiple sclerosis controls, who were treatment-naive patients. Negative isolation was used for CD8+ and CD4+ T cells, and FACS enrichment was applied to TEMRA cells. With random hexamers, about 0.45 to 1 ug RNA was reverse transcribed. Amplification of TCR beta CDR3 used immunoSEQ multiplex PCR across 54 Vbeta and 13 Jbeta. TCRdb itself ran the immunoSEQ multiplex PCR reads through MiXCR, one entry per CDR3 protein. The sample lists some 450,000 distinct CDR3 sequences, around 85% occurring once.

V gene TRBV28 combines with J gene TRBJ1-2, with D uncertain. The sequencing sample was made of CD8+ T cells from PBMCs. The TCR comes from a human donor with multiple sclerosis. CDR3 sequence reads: CASREFYGYTF. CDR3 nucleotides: TGTGCCAGCAGGGAATTCTATGGCTACACCTTC.